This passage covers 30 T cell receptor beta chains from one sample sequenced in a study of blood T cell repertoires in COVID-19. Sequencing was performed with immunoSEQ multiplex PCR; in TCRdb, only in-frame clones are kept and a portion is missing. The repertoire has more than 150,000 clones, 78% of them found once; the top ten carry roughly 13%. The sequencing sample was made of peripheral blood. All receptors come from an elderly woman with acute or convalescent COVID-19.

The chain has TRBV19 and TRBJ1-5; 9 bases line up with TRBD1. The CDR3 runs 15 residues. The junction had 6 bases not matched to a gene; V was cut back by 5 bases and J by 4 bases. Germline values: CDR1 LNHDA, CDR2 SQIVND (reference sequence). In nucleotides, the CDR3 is TGTGCCAGTAGTTGGGGGACAGGGCGGAATCAGCCCCAGCATTTT. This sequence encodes CASSWGTGRNQPQHF.

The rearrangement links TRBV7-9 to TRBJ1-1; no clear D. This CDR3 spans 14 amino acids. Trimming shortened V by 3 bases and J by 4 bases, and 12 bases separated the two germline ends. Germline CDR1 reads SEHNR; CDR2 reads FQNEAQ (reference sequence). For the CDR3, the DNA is TGTGCCAGCAGCTTCCCTGGAGGGTCCACTGAAGCTTTCTTT. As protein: CASSFPGGSTEAFF.

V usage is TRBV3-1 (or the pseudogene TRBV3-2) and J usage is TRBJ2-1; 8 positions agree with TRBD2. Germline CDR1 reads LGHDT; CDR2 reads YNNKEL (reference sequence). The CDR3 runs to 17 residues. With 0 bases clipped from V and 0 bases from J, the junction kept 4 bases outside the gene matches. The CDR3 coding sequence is TGTGCCAGCAGCCAAGAGCCGAGCGGGAGCTCCTACAATGAGCAGTTCTTC. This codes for CASSQEPSGSSYNEQFF.

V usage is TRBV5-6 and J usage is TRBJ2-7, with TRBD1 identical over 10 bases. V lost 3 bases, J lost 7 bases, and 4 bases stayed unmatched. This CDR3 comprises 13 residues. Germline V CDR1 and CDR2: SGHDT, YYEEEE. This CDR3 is CASSSGTGVEQYF. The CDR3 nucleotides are TGTGCCAGCAGCTCCGGGACAGGGGTGGAGCAGTACTTC.

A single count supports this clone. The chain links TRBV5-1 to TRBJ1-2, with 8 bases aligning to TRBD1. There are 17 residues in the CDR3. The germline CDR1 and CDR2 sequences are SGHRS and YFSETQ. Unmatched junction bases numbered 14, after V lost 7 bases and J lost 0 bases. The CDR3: CASGNYPGQVTNYGYTF. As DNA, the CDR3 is TGCGCCAGCGGGAACTACCCGGGACAGGTTACTAACTATGGCTACACCTTC.

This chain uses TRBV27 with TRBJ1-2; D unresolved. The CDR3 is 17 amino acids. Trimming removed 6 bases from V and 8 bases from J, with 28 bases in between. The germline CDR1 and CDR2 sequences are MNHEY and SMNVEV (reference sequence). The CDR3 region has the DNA TGTGCCAGCAGCCCGGTGTTTGCGTCCGGGATTGTCTTCGGCTACACCTTC. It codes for CASSPVFASGIVFGYTF.

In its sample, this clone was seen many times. In DNA, the CDR3 is TGTGCCAGCAGCTTATCTAGCACCGTGAACACTGAAGCTTTCTTT. As protein: CASSLSSTVNTEAFF. This chain links TRBV7-9 with TRBJ1-1; D uncertain. Germline V gene data show CDR1 as SEHNR and CDR2 as FQNEAQ (reference sequence). V was clipped by 2 bases and J by 0 bases, with 10 bases between them. The CDR3 length is 15 residues.

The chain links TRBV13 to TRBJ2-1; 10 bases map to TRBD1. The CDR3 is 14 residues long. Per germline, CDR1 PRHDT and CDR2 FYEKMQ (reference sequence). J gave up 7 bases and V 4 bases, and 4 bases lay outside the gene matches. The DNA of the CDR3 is TGTGCCAGCAGCTCGGGACAGGGGCTGAATGAGCAGTTCTTC. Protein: CASSSGQGLNEQFF. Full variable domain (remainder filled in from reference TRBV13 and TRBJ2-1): AAGVIQSPRHLIKEKRETATLKCYPIPRHDTVYWYQQGPGQDPQFLISFYEKMQSDKGSIPDRFSAQQFSDYHSELNMSSLELGDSALYFCASSSGQGLNEQFFGPGTRLTVL.

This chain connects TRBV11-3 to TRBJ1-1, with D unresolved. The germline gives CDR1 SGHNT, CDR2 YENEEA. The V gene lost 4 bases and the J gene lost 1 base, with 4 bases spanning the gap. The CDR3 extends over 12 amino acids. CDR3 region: CASSSRNTEAFF. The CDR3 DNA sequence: TGTGCCAGCAGCTCCAGGAACACTGAAGCTTTCTTT.

The CDR3 coding sequence is TGTGCCAGCAGCCAGAAAGACAGGACACTAAACTATGGCTACACCTTC. As protein: CASSQKDRTLNYGYTF. V and J are TRBV4-2 and TRBJ1-2; maybe TRBD1 (6 bases). The CDR3 sequence is 16 residues long. The germline CDR1 and CDR2 sequences are LGHNA and YNFKEQ. V lost 3 bases, J lost 2 bases, and 16 bases lay in between.

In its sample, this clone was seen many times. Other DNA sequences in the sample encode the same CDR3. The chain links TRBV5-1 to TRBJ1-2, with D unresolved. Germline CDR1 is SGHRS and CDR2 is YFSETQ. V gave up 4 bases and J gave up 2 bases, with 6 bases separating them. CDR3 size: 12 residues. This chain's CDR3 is CASSEANYGYTF. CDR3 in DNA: TGCGCCAGCAGCGAGGCCAACTATGGCTACACCTTC.

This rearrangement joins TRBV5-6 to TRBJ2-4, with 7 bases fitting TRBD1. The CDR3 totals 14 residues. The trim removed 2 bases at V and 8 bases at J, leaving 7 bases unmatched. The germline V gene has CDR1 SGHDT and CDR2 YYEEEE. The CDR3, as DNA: TGTGCCAGCAGCTTTTCAGGGGGAGCGGACATTCAGTACTTC. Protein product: CASSFSGGADIQYF.

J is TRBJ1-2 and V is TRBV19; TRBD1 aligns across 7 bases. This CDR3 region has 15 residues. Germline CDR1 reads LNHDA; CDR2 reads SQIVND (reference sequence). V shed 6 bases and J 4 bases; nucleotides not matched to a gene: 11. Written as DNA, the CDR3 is TGTGCCAGTAGCCGAGGACAGGCCCCGGCCTATGGCTACACCTTC. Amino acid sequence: CASSRGQAPAYGYTF. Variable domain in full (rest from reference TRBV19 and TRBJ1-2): DGGITQSPKYLFRKEGQNVTLSCEQNLNHDAMYWYRQDPGQGLRLIYYSQIVNDFQKGDIAEGYSVSREKKESFPLTVTSAQKNPTAFYLCASSRGQAPAYGYTFGSGTRLTVV.

The CDR3 region is CASSLSPAGLYEQYF. The DNA for the CDR3 is TGTGCCAGCAGCTTATCCCCGGCGGGATTATACGAGCAGTACTTC. The rearrangement links TRBV11-2 to TRBJ2-7; D perhaps matches TRBD2 (6 bases). CDR1 SGHAT and CDR2 FQNNGV come from the germline V gene. V was trimmed by 2 bases and J by 4 bases, leaving 15 bases between them. The CDR3 spans 15 residues.

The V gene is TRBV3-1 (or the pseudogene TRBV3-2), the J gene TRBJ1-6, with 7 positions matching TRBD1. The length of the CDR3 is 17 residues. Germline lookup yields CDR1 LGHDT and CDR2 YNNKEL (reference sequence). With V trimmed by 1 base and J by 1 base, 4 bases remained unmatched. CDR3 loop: CASSQVAGGSYNSPLHF. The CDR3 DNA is TGTGCCAGCAGCCAAGTGGCAGGGGGTTCCTATAATTCACCCCTCCACTTT.

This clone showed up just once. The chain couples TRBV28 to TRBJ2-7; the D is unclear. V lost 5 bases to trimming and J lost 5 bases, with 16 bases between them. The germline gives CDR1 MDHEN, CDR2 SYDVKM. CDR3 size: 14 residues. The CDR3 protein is CASSTAMGNNEQYF. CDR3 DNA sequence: TGTGCCAGCAGTACCGCGATGGGCAACAACGAGCAGTACTTC. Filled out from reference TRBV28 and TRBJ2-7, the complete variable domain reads DVKVTQSSRYLVKRTGEKVFLECVQDMDHENMFWYRQDPGLGLRLIYFSYDVKMKEKGDIPEGYSVSREKKERFSLILESASTNQTSMYLCASSTAMGNNEQYFGPGTRLTVT.

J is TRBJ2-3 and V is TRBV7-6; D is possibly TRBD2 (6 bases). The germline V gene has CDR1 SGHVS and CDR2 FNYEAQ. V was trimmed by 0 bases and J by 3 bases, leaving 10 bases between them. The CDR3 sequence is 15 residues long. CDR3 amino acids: CASSLAAGQTDTQYF. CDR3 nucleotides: TGTGCCAGCAGCTTAGCGGCGGGGCAAACAGATACGCAGTATTTT.

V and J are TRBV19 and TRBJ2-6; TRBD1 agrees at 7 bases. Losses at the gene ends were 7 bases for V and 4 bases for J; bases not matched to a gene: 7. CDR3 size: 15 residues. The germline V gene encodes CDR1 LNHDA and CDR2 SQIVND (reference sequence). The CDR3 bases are TGTGCCAGTATCAACAGGGGAACAGGGGCCAACGTCCTGACTTTC. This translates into CASINRGTGANVLTF.

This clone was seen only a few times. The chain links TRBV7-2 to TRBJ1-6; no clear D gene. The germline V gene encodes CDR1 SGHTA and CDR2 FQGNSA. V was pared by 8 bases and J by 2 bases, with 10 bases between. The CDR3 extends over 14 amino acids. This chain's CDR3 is CASRPEAYNSPLHF. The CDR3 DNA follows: TGTGCCAGCCGCCCCGAGGCCTATAATTCACCCCTCCACTTT.

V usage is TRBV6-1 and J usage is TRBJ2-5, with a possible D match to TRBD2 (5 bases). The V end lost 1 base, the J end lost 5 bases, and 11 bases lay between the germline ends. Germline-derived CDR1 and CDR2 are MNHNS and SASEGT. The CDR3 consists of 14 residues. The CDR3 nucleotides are TGTGCCAGCAGTGAAGTGTTCCCGGGGGAGACCCAGTACTTC. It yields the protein CASSEVFPGETQYF.

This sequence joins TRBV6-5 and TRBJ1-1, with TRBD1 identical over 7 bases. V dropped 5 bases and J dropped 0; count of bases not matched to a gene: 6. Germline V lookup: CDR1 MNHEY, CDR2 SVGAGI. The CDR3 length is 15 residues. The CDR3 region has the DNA TGTGCCAGCAGTCTGACAGGGTCCATGAACACTGAAGCTTTCTTT. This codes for CASSLTGSMNTEAFF.

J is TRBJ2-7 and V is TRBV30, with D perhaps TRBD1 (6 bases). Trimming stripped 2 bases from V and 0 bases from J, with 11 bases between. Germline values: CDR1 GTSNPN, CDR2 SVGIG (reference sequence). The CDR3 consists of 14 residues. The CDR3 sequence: CAWSTDSFSYEQYF. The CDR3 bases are TGTGCCTGGAGTACGGACAGTTTCTCCTACGAGCAGTACTTC.

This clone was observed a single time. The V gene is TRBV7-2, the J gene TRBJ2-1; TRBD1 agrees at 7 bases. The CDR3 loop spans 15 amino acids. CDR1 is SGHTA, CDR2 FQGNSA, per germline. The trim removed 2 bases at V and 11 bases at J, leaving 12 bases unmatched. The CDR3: CASSLSQGVLRKQFF. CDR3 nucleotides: TGTGCCAGCAGCTTATCTCAGGGGGTCCTGCGTAAGCAGTTCTTC.

CDR3 sequence: CASSKNGGIGSTDTQYF. The CDR3 DNA reads as TGTGCCAGCAGCAAAAACGGGGGGATAGGTAGCACAGATACGCAGTATTTT. The chain has TRBV21-1 and TRBJ2-3; TRBD2 was called by the table and not checked on the DNA. TRBV21-1 is labeled a pseudogene. This CDR3 has 17 amino acids.

CDR3 region: CASSPRGATGGYTF. CDR3 bases: TGTGCCAGCAGCCCTCGAGGTGCGACGGGGGGCTACACCTTC. The chain recombines TRBV3-1 (or the pseudogene TRBV3-2) with TRBJ1-2; D is unclear. The CDR3 length is 14 residues. Germline V gene sequence: CDR1 LGHDT, CDR2 YNNKEL (reference sequence). Trimming shortened V by 4 bases and J by 8 bases, and 17 bases separated the two germline ends.

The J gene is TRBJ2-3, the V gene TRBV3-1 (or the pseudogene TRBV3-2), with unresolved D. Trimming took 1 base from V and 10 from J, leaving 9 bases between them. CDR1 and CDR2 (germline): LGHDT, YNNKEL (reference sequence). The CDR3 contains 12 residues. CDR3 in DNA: TGTGCCAGCAGCCAAGGTCTAGGATCGCAGTATTTT. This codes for CASSQGLGSQYF.

The DNA for the CDR3 is TGTGCCAGCAGCCACGGACAGGCTAACTATAATTCACCCCTCCACTTT. Translated, it gives CASSHGQANYNSPLHF. The V and J genes are TRBV3-1 (or the pseudogene TRBV3-2) and TRBJ1-6; TRBD1 matches 7 bases. The germline CDR1 and CDR2 sequences are LGHDT and YNNKEL (reference sequence). The CDR3 sequence is 16 residues long. The trim removed 3 bases at V and 3 bases at J, leaving 5 bases unmatched.

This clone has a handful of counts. In DNA, the CDR3 is TGTGCCAGCAGTGTGGACAGGGACTATGGCTACACCTTC. This translates into CASSVDRDYGYTF. The chain is built from TRBV28 and TRBJ1-2, with 8 bases fitting TRBD1. The V segment lost 5 bases and the J segment 3 bases; nucleotides outside the gene matches: 2. The CDR3 is made up of 13 amino acids. In germline, CDR1 is MDHEN, CDR2 SYDVKM.

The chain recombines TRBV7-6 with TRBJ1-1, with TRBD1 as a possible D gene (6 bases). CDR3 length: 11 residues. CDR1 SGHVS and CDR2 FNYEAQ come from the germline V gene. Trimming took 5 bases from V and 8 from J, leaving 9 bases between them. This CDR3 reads CASSDDREAFF. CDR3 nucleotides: TGTGCCAGCAGCGACGACAGGGAAGCTTTCTTT.

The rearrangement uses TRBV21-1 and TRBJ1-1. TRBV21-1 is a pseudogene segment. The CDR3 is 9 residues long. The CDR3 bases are TGTGGCAATAGGGAGGAAGCTTTCTTT. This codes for CGNREEAFF.